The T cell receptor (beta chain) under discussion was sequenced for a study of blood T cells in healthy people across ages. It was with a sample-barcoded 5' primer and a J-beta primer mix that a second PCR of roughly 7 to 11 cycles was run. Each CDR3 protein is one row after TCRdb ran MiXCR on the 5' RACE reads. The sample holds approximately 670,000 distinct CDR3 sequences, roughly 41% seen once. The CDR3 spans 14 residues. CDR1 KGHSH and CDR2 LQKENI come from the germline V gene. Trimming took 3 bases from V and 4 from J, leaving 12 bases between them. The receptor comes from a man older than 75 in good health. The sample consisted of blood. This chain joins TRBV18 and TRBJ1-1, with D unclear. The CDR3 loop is CASSPGLDLTEAFF. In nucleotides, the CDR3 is TGTGCCAGCTCACCGGGCCTGGACCTCACTGAAGCTTTCTTT.